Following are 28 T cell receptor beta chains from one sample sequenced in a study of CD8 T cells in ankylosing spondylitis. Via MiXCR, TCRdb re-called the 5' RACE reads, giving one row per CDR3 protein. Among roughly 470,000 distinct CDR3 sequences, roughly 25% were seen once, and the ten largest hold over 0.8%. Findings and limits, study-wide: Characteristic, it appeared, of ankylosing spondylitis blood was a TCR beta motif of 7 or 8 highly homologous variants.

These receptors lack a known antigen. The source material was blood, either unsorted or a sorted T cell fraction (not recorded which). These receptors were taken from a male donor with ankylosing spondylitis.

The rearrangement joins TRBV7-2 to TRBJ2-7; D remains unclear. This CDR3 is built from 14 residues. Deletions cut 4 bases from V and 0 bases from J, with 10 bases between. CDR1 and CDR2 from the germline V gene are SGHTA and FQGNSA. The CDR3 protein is CASSSTANSYEQYF. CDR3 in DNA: TGTGCCAGCAGCTCCACGGCCAACTCCTACGAGCAGTACTTC.

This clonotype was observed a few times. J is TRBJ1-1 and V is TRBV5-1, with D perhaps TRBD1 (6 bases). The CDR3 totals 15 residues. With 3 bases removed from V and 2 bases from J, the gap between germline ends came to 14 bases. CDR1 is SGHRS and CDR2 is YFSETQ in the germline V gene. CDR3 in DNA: TGCGCCAGCAGCTCCAGGGGAGGGGGAAACACTGAAGCTTTCTTT. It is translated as CASSSRGGGNTEAFF.

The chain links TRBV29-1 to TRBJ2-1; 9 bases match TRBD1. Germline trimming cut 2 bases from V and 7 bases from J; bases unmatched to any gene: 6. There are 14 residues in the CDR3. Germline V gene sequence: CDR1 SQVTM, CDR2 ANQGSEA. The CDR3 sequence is CSVEQRQGVNEQFF. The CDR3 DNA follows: TGCAGCGTTGAACAACGACAGGGGGTGAATGAGCAGTTCTTC.

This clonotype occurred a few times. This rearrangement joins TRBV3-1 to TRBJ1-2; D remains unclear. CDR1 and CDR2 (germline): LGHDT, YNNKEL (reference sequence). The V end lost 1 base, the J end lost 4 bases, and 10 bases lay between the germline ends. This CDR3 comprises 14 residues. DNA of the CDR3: TGTGCCAGCAGCCAAGGACGGAAATTCTATGGCTACACCTTC. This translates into CASSQGRKFYGYTF.

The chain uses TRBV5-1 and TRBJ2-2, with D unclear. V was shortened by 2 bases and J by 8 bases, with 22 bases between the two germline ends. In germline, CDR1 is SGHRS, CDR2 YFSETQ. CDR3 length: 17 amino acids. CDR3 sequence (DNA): TGCGCCAGCAGCTTCGGAAGAAGAGAGCCCCAGATTGGGGAGCTGTTTTTT. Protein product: CASSFGRREPQIGELFF.

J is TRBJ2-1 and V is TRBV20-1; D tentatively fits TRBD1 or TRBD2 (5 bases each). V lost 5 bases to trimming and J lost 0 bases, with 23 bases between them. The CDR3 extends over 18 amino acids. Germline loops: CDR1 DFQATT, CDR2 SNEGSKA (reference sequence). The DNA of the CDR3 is TGCAGTGCTGGACCTCCCATTGGGACCTTCGGCTCCTACAATGAGCAGTTCTTC. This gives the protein CSAGPPIGTFGSYNEQFF.

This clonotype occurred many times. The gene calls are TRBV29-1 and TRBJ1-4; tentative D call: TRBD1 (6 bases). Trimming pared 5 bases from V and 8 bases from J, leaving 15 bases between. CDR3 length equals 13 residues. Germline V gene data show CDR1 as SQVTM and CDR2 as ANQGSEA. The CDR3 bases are TGCAGCGTTCAGGCAAACAGGGAAGAAAAACTGTTTTTT. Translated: CSVQANREEKLFF.

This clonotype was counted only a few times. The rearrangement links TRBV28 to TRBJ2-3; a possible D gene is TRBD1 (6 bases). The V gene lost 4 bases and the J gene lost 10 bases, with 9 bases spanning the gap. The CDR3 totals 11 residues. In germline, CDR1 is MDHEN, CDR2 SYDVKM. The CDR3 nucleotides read TGTGCCAGCAGTTACAGGGAAGCGCAGTATTTT. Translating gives CASSYREAQYF.

Written as DNA, the CDR3 is TGTGCCAGCAGCTTGGACGGCGACAATCAGCCCCAGCATTTT. Translating gives CASSLDGDNQPQHF. The chain has TRBV5-5 and TRBJ1-5; D unresolved. Germline lookup yields CDR1 SGHKS and CDR2 YYEKEE (reference sequence). There are 14 residues in the CDR3. Deletions cut 0 bases from V and 3 bases from J, with 7 bases between.

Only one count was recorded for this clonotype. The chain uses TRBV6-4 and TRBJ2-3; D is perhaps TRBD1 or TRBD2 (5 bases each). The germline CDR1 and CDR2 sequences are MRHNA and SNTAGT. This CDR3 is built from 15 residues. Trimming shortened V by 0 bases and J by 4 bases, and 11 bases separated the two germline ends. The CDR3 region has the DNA TGTGCCAGCAGTGACTCGGGGGTTGGCTCAGATACGCAGTATTTT. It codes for CASSDSGVGSDTQYF.

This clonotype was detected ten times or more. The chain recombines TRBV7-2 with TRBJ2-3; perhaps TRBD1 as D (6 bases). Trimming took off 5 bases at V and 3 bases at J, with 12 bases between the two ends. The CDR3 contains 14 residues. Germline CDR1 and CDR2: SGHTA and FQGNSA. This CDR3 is CASSPQRGTDTQYF. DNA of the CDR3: TGTGCCAGCAGCCCACAAAGGGGGACAGATACGCAGTATTTT.

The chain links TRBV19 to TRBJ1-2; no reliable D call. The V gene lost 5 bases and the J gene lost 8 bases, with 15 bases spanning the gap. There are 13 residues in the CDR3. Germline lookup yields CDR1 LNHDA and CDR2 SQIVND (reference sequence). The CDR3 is CASSPDPTSGYTF. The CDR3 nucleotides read TGTGCCAGTAGTCCTGACCCGACCTCCGGCTACACCTTC.

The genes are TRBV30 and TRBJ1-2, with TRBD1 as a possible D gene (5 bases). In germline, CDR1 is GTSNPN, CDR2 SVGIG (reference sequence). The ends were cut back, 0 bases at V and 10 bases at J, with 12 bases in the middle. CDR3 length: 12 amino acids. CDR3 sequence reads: CAWSVPFGTYTF. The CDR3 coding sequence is TGTGCCTGGAGTGTACCCTTCGGGACCTACACCTTC.

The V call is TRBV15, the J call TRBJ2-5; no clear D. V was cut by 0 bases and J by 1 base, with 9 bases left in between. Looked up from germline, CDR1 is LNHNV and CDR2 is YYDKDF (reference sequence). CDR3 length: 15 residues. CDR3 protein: CATSRDLAAQETQYF. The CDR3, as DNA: TGTGCCACCAGCAGAGATCTGGCGGCCCAAGAGACCCAGTACTTC. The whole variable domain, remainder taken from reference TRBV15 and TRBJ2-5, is DAMVIQNPRYQVTQFGKPVTLSCSQTLNHNVMYWYQQKSSQAPKLLFHYYDKDFNNEADTPDNFQSRRPNTSFCFLDIRSPGLGDTAMYLCATSRDLAAQETQYFGPGTRLLVL.

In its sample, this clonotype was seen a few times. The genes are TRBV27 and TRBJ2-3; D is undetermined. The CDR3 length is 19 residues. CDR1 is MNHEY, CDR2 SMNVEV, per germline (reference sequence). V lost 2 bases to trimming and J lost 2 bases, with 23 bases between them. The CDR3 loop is CASSLQETLQSGYTDTQYF. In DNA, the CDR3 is TGTGCCAGCAGTTTACAAGAAACTCTCCAATCTGGGTACACAGATACGCAGTATTTT.

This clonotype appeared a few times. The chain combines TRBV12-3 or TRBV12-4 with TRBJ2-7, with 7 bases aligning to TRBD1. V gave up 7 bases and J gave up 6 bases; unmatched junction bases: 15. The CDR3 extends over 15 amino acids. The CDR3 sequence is CASTPRKGGLSEQYF. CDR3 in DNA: TGTGCCAGCACCCCCCGTAAAGGGGGCTTGAGCGAGCAGTACTTC.

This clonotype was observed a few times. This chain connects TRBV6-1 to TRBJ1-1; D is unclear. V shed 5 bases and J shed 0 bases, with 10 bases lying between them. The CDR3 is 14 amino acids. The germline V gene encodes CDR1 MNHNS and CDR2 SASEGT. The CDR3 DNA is TGTGCCAGCAGTAGACCTGGAGTGAACACTGAAGCTTTCTTT. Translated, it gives CASSRPGVNTEAFF.

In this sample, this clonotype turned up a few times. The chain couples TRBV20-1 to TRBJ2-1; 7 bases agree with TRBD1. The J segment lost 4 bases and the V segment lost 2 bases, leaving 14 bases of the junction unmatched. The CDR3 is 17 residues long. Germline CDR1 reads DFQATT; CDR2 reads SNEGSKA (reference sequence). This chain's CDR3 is CSARPFRGNRIYNEQFF. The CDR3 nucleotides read TGCAGTGCTAGACCCTTCAGGGGGAATCGCATTTACAATGAGCAGTTCTTC.

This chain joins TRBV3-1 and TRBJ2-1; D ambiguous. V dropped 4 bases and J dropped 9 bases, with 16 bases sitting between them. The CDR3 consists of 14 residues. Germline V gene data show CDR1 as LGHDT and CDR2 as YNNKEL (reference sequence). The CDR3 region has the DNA TGTGCCAGCAGCCCCCATGGTGGCGGCGGTGAGCAGTTCTTC. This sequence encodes CASSPHGGGGEQFF.

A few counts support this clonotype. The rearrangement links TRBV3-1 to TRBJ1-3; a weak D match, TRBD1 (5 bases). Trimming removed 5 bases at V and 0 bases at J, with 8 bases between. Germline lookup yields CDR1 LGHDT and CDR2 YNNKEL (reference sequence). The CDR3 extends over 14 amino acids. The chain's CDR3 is CASSETDSGNTIYF. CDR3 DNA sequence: TGTGCCAGCAGCGAGACAGACTCTGGAAACACCATATATTTT.

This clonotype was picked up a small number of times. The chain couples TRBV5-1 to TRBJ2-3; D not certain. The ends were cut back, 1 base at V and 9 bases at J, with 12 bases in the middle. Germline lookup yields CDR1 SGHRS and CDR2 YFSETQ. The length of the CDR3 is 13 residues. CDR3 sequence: CASSLTQFDTQYF. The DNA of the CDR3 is TGCGCCAGCAGCTTGACGCAGTTTGACACGCAGTATTTT.

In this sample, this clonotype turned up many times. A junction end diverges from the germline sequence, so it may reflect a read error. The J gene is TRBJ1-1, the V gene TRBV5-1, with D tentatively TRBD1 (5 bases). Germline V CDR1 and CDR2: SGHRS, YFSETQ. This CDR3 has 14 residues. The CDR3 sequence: CASSLLGGNTEAFF. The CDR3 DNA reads TGTGCCAGCAGCTTACTTGGGGGGAACACTGAAGCTTTCTTT. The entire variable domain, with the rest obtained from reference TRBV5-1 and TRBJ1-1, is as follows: KAGVTQTPRYLIKTRGQQVTLSCSPISGHRSVSWYQQTPGQGLQFLFEYFSETQRNKGNFPGRFSGRQFSNSRSEMNVSTLELGDSALYLCASSLLGGNTEAFFGQGTRLTVV.

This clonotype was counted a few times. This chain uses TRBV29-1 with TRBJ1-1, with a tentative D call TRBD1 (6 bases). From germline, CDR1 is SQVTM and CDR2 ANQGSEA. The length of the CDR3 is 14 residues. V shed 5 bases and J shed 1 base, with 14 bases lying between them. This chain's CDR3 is CSVYLDSRNTEAFF. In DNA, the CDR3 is TGCAGCGTTTACCTGGACAGTAGGAACACTGAAGCTTTCTTT.

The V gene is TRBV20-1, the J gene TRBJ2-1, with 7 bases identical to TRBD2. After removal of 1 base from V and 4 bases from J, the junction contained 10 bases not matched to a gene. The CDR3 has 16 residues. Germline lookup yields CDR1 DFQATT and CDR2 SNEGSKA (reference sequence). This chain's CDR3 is CSARGRVAGMYNEQFF. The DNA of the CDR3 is TGCAGTGCTAGAGGGAGGGTAGCGGGCATGTACAATGAGCAGTTCTTC.

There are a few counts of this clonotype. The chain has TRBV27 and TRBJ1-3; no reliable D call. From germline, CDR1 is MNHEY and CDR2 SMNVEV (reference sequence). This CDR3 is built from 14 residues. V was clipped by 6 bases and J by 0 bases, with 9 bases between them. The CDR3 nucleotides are TGTGCCAGCAGGCCTTCGAGCTCTGGAAACACCATATATTTT. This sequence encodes CASRPSSSGNTIYF.

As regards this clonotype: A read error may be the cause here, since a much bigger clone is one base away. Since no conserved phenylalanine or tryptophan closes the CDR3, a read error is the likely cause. CDR3 bases: TGTGCCAGCAGCCTCGGGACCTTCAATGAGCAGTTCTCC. Its translation is CASSLGTFNEQFS. This chain joins TRBV7-7 and TRBJ2-1; D may correspond to TRBD1 or TRBD2 (5 bases each). From germline, CDR1 is SSHAT and CDR2 FNYEAQ (reference sequence). The CDR3 runs 13 residues. Trimming left V 5 bases short and J 6 bases short, with 11 bases between.

This chain's CDR3 is CASSLQRTGTNEKLFF. For the CDR3, the DNA is TGTGCCAGCAGCCTTCAACGGACGGGAACTAATGAAAAACTGTTTTTT. V usage is TRBV7-2 and J usage is TRBJ1-4; D remains ambiguous. CDR3 length: 16 amino acids. V was cut by 5 bases and J by 1 base, with 14 bases left in between. Germline V lookup: CDR1 SGHTA, CDR2 FQGNSA.

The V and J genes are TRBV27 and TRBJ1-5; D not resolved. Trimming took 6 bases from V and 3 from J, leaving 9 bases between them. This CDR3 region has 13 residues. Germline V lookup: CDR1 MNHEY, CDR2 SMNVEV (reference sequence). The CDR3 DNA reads TGTGCCAGCAGGGCGGATTACAATCAGCCCCAGCATTTT. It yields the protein CASRADYNQPQHF.